Each of the 13 T cell receptor beta chains below was sequenced from the same sample in a study of T cells after yellow fever vaccination. TCRdb redid the calling of the 5' RACE reads with MiXCR, one entry per CDR3 protein. The sample includes 340,000 or so distinct CDR3 sequences, approximately 12% of them seen just once. Sequencing used CD4+ T cells sorted from PBMCs, obtained 15 days after the yellow fever booster vaccination. The origin of the receptors is a man between 18 and 35 years old who received the YFV17D yellow fever vaccine.

The table lists this clonotype with a few counts. The chain employs TRBV5-6 and TRBJ2-2; tentative D call: TRBD2 (5 bases). V was trimmed by 4 bases and J by 2 bases, leaving 15 bases between them. This CDR3 has 16 amino acids. Germline values: CDR1 SGHDT, CDR2 YYEEEE. Here the CDR3 DNA reads TGTGCCAGCAGCCCGGACGGGGTCACAAACACCGGGGAGCTGTTTTTT. This encodes CASSPDGVTNTGELFF.

J is TRBJ1-1 and V is TRBV12-3 or TRBV12-4; 10 nucleotides line up with TRBD1. After removal of 5 bases from V and 1 base from J, the junction contained 4 bases not matched to a gene. The CDR3 covers 15 residues. The CDR3 region has the DNA TGTGCCAGCAGTCGAGGGACAGGGGCGAACACTGAAGCTTTCTTT. Amino acids: CASSRGTGANTEAFF.

This clonotype showed up just a few times. The chain employs TRBV5-1 and TRBJ1-2, with a possible D match to TRBD1 (5 bases). The CDR3 totals 15 residues. Germline values: CDR1 SGHRS, CDR2 YFSETQ. V gave up 5 bases and J gave up 2 bases, with 16 bases separating them. The CDR3 reads CASSSTGTYNYGYTF. Written as DNA, the CDR3 is TGCGCCAGCAGTTCTACCGGGACTTACAACTATGGCTACACCTTC.

The rearrangement uses TRBV6-5 and TRBJ2-3, with D hard to call. Trimming removed 0 bases at V and 3 bases at J, with 16 bases between. CDR3 length: 17 residues. Germline-derived CDR1 and CDR2 are MNHEY and SVGAGI. Here the CDR3 DNA reads TGTGCCAGCAGTTACTCGTTCAGCCTAGAAGGGACAGATACGCAGTATTTT. It is translated as CASSYSFSLEGTDTQYF.

Only a few counts were recorded for this clonotype. This chain uses TRBV30 with TRBJ2-5, with D possibly being TRBD2 (6 bases). The V gene's germline CDR1 is GTSNPN and CDR2 SVGIG (reference sequence). Trimming pared 0 bases from V and 10 bases from J, leaving 18 bases between. This CDR3 comprises 14 residues. The CDR3 nucleotides read TGTGCCTGGAGTGTATACGGGGGTACTCAGGGCCAGTACTTC. Amino acids: CAWSVYGGTQGQYF.

About this clonotype: The junction does not match germline at one end; this may be a read error. This chain uses TRBV7-7 with TRBJ2-1; either TRBD1 or TRBD2 may fit D (5 bases each). Looked up from germline, CDR1 is SSHAT and CDR2 is FNYEAQ (reference sequence). The CDR3 has 15 residues. In nucleotides, the CDR3 is TGTGCTAGCAGCTTGGGGGAGTGGGGAGACAATGAGCAGTTCTTC. Its protein is CASSLGEWGDNEQFF.

The sample holds many counts of this clonotype. This chain joins TRBV20-1 and TRBJ2-3; 7 nucleotides agree with TRBD1. The CDR3 is made up of 13 amino acids. Germline lookup yields CDR1 DFQATT and CDR2 SNEGSKA (reference sequence). V lost 4 bases, J lost 1 base, and 2 bases stayed unmatched. The CDR3 DNA sequence: TGCAGTGCTACCGGACAGGGCACAGATACGCAGTATTTT. It is translated as CSATGQGTDTQYF.

A few counts support this clonotype. This chain uses TRBV7-2 with TRBJ2-6; D not certain. The ends were cut back, 6 bases at V and 1 base at J, with 16 bases in the middle. The CDR3 is 17 amino acids. Germline V gene lookup returns CDR1 SGHTA and CDR2 FQGNSA. CDR3 residues: CASSLQRLGSGANVLTF. CDR3 in DNA: TGTGCCAGCAGTTTACAACGTCTTGGGTCTGGGGCCAACGTCCTGACTTTC.

There are many counts of this clonotype. The chain joins TRBV12-3 or TRBV12-4 to TRBJ2-1; D gene ambiguous. V was shortened by 5 bases and J by 8 bases, with 10 bases between the two germline ends. The CDR3 spans 12 residues. CDR3 sequence: CASSPTGHEQFF. In DNA, the CDR3 is TGTGCCAGCAGTCCCACGGGCCATGAGCAGTTCTTC.

This clonotype was seen many times. The chain employs TRBV12-3 or TRBV12-4 and TRBJ2-1, with D perhaps TRBD2 (6 bases). This CDR3 has 12 residues. The V end was cut by 5 bases, the J end by 10 bases, with 12 bases between. CDR3 loop: CASSGGVVEQFF. The CDR3 nucleotides read TGTGCCAGCAGTGGAGGGGTTGTGGAGCAGTTCTTC.

This rearrangement joins TRBV5-1 to TRBJ1-2; the match to TRBD1 covers 7 bases. Per germline, CDR1 SGHRS and CDR2 YFSETQ. V was pared by 5 bases and J by 8 bases, with 6 bases of the junction left unmatched. The CDR3 consists of 12 residues. The CDR3 sequence: CASSWDSSGYTF. The CDR3, as DNA: TGCGCCAGCAGTTGGGACAGCTCCGGCTACACCTTC. Full variable domain (outside the CDR3, taken from reference TRBV5-1 and TRBJ1-2): KAGVTQTPRYLIKTRGQQVTLSCSPISGHRSVSWYQQTPGQGLQFLFEYFSETQRNKGNFPGRFSGRQFSNSRSEMNVSTLELGDSALYLCASSWDSSGYTFGSGTRLTVV.

The chain recombines TRBV20-1 with TRBJ2-5; D is unclear. CDR1 is DFQATT and CDR2 is SNEGSKA in the germline V gene (reference sequence). The V gene lost 0 bases and the J gene lost 2 bases, with 10 bases spanning the gap. CDR3 size: 14 residues. CDR3 DNA sequence: TGCAGTGCTAGAGATAGCCAGAGACAAGAGACCCAGTACTTC. Protein: CSARDSQRQETQYF.

In this sample, this clonotype turned up many times. The genes are TRBV6-1 and TRBJ1-5; tentative D call: TRBD1 (5 bases). Trimming left V 6 bases short and J 7 bases short, with 19 bases between. The V gene's germline CDR1 is MNHNS and CDR2 SASEGT. This CDR3 has 15 amino acids. For the CDR3, the DNA is TGTGCCAGCAGGACTGACAGACGATTTGCCCAGCCCCAGCATTTT. Its translation: CASRTDRRFAQPQHF.